This entry describes one TCR beta chain. The antigen is undetermined. In the PCR, 60 Vbeta and 13 Jbeta primers were used. The data were produced by immunoSEQ multiplex PCR, yet TCRdb's version contains in-frame clones alone and is incomplete. This sample has about 130,000 clones, with roughly 80% found just once. The record originates from a study of cytomegalovirus exposure and HLA in healthy donors. Study as a whole: A data release that came early held approximately 92 million unique TCRs from HLA-typed donors.

Study-level results: Donors were assumed by presence/absence analyses to have roughly uniform sequencing depth.

Sequences were obtained from PBMCs. This TCR came from a woman between 40 and 55 years old in good health and CMV-seropositive.

Here the CDR3 DNA reads TGTGCCTGGAGTGTACAGGCCGGGGAGCTGTTTTTT. Its protein product is CAWSVQAGELFF. The gene calls are TRBV30 and TRBJ2-2, with D perhaps matching TRBD1 (5 bases). This CDR3 region has 12 residues. Per germline, CDR1 GTSNPN and CDR2 SVGIG (reference sequence). The germline V and J ends were trimmed by 0 bases and 6 bases, with 5 bases remaining between them.